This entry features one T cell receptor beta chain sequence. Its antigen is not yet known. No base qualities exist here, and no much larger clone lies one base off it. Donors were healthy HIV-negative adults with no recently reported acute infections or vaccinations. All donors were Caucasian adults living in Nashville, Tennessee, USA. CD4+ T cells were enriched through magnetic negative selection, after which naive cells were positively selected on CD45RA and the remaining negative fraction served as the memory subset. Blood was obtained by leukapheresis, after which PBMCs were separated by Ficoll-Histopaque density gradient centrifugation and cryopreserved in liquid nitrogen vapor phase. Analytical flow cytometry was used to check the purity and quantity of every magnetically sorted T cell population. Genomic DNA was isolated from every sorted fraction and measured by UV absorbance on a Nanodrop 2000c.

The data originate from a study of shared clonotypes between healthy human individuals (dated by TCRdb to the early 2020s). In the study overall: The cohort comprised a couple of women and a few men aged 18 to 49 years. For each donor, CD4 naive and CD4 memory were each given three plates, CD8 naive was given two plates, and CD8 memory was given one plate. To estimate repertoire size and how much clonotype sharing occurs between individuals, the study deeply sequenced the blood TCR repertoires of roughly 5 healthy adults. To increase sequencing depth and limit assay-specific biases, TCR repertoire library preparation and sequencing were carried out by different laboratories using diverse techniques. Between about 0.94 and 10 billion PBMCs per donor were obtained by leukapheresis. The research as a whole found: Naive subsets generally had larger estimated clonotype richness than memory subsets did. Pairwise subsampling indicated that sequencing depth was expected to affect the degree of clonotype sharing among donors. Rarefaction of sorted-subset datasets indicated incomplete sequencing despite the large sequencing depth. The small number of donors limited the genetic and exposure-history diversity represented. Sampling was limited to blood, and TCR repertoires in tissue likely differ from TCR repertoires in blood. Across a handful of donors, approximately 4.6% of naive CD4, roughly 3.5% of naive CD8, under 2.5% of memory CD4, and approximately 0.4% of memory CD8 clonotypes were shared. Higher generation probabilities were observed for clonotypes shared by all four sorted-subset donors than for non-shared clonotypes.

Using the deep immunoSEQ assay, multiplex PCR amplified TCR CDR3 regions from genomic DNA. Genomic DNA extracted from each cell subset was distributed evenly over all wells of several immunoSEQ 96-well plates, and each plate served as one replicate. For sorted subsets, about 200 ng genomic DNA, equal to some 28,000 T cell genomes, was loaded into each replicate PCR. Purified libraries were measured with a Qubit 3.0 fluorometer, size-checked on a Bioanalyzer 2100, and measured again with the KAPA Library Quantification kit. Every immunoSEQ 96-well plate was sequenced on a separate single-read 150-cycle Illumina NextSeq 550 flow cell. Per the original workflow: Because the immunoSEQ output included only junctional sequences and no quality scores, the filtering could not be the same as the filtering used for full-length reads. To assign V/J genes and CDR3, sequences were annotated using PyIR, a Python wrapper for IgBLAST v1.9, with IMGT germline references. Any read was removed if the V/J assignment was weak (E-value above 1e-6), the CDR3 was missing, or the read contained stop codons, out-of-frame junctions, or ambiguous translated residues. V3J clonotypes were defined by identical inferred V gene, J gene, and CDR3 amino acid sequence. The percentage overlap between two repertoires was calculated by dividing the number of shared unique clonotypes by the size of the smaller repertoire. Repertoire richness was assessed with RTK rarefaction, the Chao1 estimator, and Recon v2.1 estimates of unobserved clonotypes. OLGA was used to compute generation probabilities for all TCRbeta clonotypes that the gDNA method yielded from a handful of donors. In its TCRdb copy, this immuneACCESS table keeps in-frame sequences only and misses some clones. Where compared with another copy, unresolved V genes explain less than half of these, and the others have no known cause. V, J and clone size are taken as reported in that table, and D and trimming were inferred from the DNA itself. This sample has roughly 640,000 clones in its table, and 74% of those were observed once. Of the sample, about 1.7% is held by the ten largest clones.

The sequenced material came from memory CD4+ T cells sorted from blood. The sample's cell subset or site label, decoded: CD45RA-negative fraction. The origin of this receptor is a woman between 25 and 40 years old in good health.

The nucleotides read TGTGCCAGCAGGGCCTACAAGAACACCGGGGAGCTGTTTTTT. Its protein product is CASRAYKNTGELFF. The chain employs TRBV2 and TRBJ2-2; the D gene assignment is ambiguous. CDR1 and CDR2 were assigned from the germline V gene as SNHLY and FYNNEI. V loses 6 bases, J loses 1 base, and the germline ends lie 9 bases apart. Its CDR3 holds 14 amino acids, cysteine through phenylalanine. The sequence is cut down to CDR3 DNA, 42 bases in frame from base 1.